This TCR beta chain is from a study of Graves' ophthalmopathy and Graves' hyperthyroidism. For repertoire sequencing, the TCR beta CDR3 regions were amplified from RNA transcripts. First-round RT-PCR with HTBI primers preceded a second-round multiplex PCR. Via MiXCR, TCRdb re-called the multiplex PCR reads, giving one row per CDR3 protein. Among some 1.1 million distinct CDR3 sequences listed, about two fifths were seen once. If patients had other autoimmune diseases, uncontrolled infections, pregnancy or lactation, they were excluded. Trimming cost V 5 bases and J 3 bases; bases outside gene matches: 4. Germline CDR1 and CDR2: SGHAT and FQDESV (reference sequence). This CDR3 contains 15 residues.

The rearrangement links TRBV11-1 to TRBJ1-3; 10 positions match TRBD1. Source material: peripheral blood or thyroid tissue (not recorded which). The TCR originated in an adult man with Graves' hyperthyroidism. CDR3 in amino acids: CASSEGQGLGNTIYF. DNA for the CDR3: TGTGCCAGCAGCGAGGGACAGGGGCTTGGAAACACCATATATTTT.